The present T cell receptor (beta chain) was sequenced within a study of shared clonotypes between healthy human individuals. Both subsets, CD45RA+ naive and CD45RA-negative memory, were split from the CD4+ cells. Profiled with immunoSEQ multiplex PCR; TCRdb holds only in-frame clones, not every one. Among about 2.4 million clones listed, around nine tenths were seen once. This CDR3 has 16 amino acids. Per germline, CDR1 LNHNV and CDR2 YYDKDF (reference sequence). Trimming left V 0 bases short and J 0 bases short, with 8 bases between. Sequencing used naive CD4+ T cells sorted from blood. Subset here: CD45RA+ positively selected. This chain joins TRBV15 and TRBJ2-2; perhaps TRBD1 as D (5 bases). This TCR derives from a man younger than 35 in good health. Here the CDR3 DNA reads TGTGCCACCAGCAGAGATATAGGGGCGAACACCGGGGAGCTGTTTTTT. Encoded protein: CATSRDIGANTGELFF. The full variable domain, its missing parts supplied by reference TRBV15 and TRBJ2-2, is DAMVIQNPRYQVTQFGKPVTLSCSQTLNHNVMYWYQQKSSQAPKLLFHYYDKDFNNEADTPDNFQSRRPNTSFCFLDIRSPGLGDTAMYLCATSRDIGANTGELFFGEGSRLTVL.